This entry lists 18 T cell receptor beta chains sequenced from one sample in a study of OX40 agonist ivuxolimab in advanced cancers. The assay was immunoSEQ multiplex PCR, and TCRdb's table has in-frame clones only and misses some. Of about 17,000 clones in the sample, 80% to 90% were seen once. Sequenced material: CD4+ or CD8+ T cells sorted from blood, taken in a trial of the OX40 agonist ivuxolimab. The receptors derive from an adult with an advanced solid tumor such as melanoma, head and neck, liver or kidney cancer.

The V gene is TRBV7-9, the J gene TRBJ2-7; D is undetermined. Trimming pared 5 bases from V and 6 bases from J, leaving 11 bases between. CDR3 length: 12 amino acids. CDR1 and CDR2 from the germline V gene are SEHNR and FQNEAQ (reference sequence). CDR3 amino acids: CASSRMGFEQYF. Here the CDR3 DNA reads TGTGCCAGCAGCAGGATGGGCTTCGAGCAGTACTTC.

For the CDR3, the DNA is TGCGCCAGCAGCTTGGGGTCGCAGCGGTACCAAGAGACCCAGTACTTC. This codes for CASSLGSQRYQETQYF. The rearrangement joins TRBV5-1 to TRBJ2-5, with D maybe TRBD2 (5 bases). Trimming took 0 bases from V and 0 from J, leaving 12 bases between them. Germline V gene sequence: CDR1 SGHRS, CDR2 YFSETQ. This CDR3 contains 16 residues.

This clone appeared a single time. The V and J genes are TRBV6-1 and TRBJ2-3; 11 bases are shared with TRBD2. Germline V gives CDR1 MNHNS, CDR2 SASEGT. The CDR3 is 15 amino acids. J lost 1 base, V lost 4 bases, and 1 base had no gene match. This CDR3 reads CASSVAGGGTDTQYF. CDR3 sequence (DNA): TGTGCCAGCAGTGTAGCGGGAGGGGGCACAGATACGCAGTATTTT.

This clone showed up just a few times. The rearrangement uses TRBV5-6 and TRBJ1-5; no definite D call. Germline CDR1 is SGHDT and CDR2 is YYEEEE. The CDR3 runs to 13 residues. Between the trimmed V and J ends, which lost 7 bases and 6 bases, there was a span of 14 bases. The CDR3 DNA sequence: TGTGCCAGCGCCTCGGGAGGAGGTCAGCCCCAGCATTTT. Its translation is CASASGGGQPQHF.

This chain uses TRBV27 with TRBJ2-1, with D hard to call. Germline values: CDR1 MNHEY, CDR2 SMNVEV (reference sequence). CDR3 length: 13 residues. V was cut by 3 bases and J by 4 bases, with 7 bases left in between. The CDR3 nucleotides read TGTGCCAGCAGTTTCGGCCTATACAATGAGCAGTTCTTC. Protein: CASSFGLYNEQFF.

The V call is TRBV4-3, the J call TRBJ2-5, with 9 bases aligning to TRBD2. The CDR3 spans 17 residues. V shed 1 base, J shed 3 bases, and the junction held 9 bases outside the gene matches. Looked up from germline, CDR1 is LGHNA and CDR2 is YSLEER. The CDR3 sequence: CASSQGARLADKETQYF. The CDR3 DNA reads TGCGCCAGCAGCCAAGGGGCCCGACTAGCGGATAAAGAGACCCAGTACTTC.

The rearrangement joins TRBV30 to TRBJ2-3; D tentatively reads TRBD1 or TRBD2 (5 bases each). CDR3 length equals 12 residues. V gave up 1 base and J gave up 7 bases, with 9 bases separating them. Germline CDR1 and CDR2: GTSNPN and SVGIG (reference sequence). CDR3 bases: TGTGCCTGGAGTGAGAGGGGTTATACGCAGTATTTT. Its translation: CAWSERGYTQYF. Full variable domain (remainder filled in from reference TRBV30 and TRBJ2-3): SQTIHQWPATLVQPVGSPLSLECTVEGTSNPNLYWYRQAAGRGLQLLFYSVGIGQISSEVPQNLSASRPQDRQFILSSKKLLLSDSGFYLCAWSERGYTQYFGPGTRLTVL.

This chain joins TRBV5-6 and TRBJ1-1; D uncertain. V dropped 0 bases and J dropped 5 bases, with 11 bases sitting between them. The CDR3 is made up of 14 amino acids. Germline V CDR1 and CDR2: SGHDT, YYEEEE. The CDR3 DNA reads TGTGCCAGCAGCTTGGCTGGTAGGGCAACTGAAGCTTTCTTT. Its translation: CASSLAGRATEAFF.

The V call is TRBV4-3, the J call TRBJ2-1; D possibly uses TRBD1 or TRBD2 (7 bases each). The CDR3 length is 18 residues. The germline gives CDR1 LGHNA, CDR2 YSLEER. The V gene lost 4 bases and the J gene lost 0 bases, with 19 bases spanning the gap. In nucleotides, the CDR3 is TGCGCCAGCAGCCGGCCCCGGGGAGGGACAGACTCCTACAATGAGCAGTTCTTC. It specifies CASSRPRGGTDSYNEQFF.

The CDR3 region is CASSPKRTSGGEQYF. The CDR3 nucleotides read TGTGCCAGCAGCCCGAAGCGGACTAGCGGGGGGGAGCAGTACTTC. The V and J genes are TRBV7-8 and TRBJ2-7; 14 positions agree with TRBD2. This CDR3 comprises 15 residues. V dropped 5 bases and J dropped 7; count of bases not matched to a gene: 7. Germline V gene sequence: CDR1 SGHVS, CDR2 FQNEAQ.

This chain uses TRBV11-3 with TRBJ2-5, with 8 bases lining up with TRBD1. V shed 5 bases, J shed 4 bases, and the junction held 12 bases outside the gene matches. CDR1 is SGHNT and CDR2 is YENEEA in the germline V gene. CDR3 length: 16 residues. The CDR3 spells CASSPGGQVGSETQYF. CDR3 coding DNA: TGTGCCAGCAGCCCAGGGGGACAGGTGGGGTCAGAGACCCAGTACTTC.

The chain links TRBV5-1 to TRBJ2-3, with TRBD1 matching 11 bases. The junction had 4 bases not matched to a gene; V was cut back by 0 bases and J by 4 bases. CDR3 length: 16 amino acids. Germline loops: CDR1 SGHRS, CDR2 YFSETQ. As DNA, the CDR3 is TGCGCCAGCAGCTTGGCTCGGACAGGGGGCGCAGATACGCAGTATTTT. Translating it yields CASSLARTGGADTQYF.

In nucleotides, the CDR3 is TGTGCCAGCAGCTATCAAGCGGGACGTGGAAATGAGCAGTTCTTC. This translates into CASSYQAGRGNEQFF. The chain links TRBV7-9 to TRBJ2-1, with 7 bases fitting TRBD2. Germline assignment: CDR1 SEHNR and CDR2 FQNEAQ (reference sequence). V gave up 4 bases and J gave up 7 bases; unmatched junction bases: 10. The CDR3 runs to 15 residues.

CDR3 DNA sequence: TGTGCCAGCAGGTCAGGGAACGAGCAGTACTTC. It yields the protein CASRSGNEQYF. The chain carries TRBV6-6 and TRBJ2-7, with D perhaps TRBD1 (5 bases). V gave up 6 bases and J gave up 5 bases, with 8 bases separating them. The CDR3 is made up of 11 amino acids. The germline V gene has CDR1 MNHNY and CDR2 SVGAGI (reference sequence).

The chain couples TRBV29-1 to TRBJ1-1, with a possible D match to TRBD1 (6 bases). In germline, CDR1 is SQVTM, CDR2 ANQGSEA. Between the trimmed V and J ends, which lost 3 bases and 0 bases, there was a span of 11 bases. CDR3 size: 14 residues. CDR3 sequence (DNA): TGCAGCGTTGATGCAGGGGTCATGAACACTGAAGCTTTCTTT. Translating it yields CSVDAGVMNTEAFF.

This clone was recorded once. The J gene is TRBJ2-1, the V gene TRBV4-1, with 11 bases matching TRBD2. The CDR3 totals 15 residues. After removal of 0 bases from V and 7 bases from J, the junction contained 2 bases not matched to a gene. Germline V lookup: CDR1 MGHRA, CDR2 YSYEKL. The DNA for the CDR3 is TGCGCCAGCAGCCAAGAGGGGACTAGCGGTAATGAGCAGTTCTTC. Translating gives CASSQEGTSGNEQFF.

By proportion, this clone is large. The CDR3 spells CASSYIGLAGVSYEQYF. The CDR3 nucleotides read TGTGCCAGCAGCTATATAGGACTAGCGGGAGTCAGCTACGAGCAGTACTTC. This sequence joins TRBV4-2 and TRBJ2-7; 13 nucleotides agree with TRBD2. Germline values: CDR1 LGHNA, CDR2 YNFKEQ. V trimming: 5 bases; J trimming: 3 bases; junction bases outside the gene matches: 10. The CDR3 runs to 17 residues.

This clone was seen only once. V and J are TRBV6-5 and TRBJ2-7, with TRBD2 matching 9 bases. The CDR3 loop spans 13 amino acids. V was clipped by 8 bases and J by 5 bases; unmatched bases: 7. CDR1 MNHEY and CDR2 SVGAGI come from the germline V gene. The DNA of the CDR3 is TGTGCCAGCCGCGGGAGGGCCTTAAACGAGCAGTACTTC. Translated: CASRGRALNEQYF.